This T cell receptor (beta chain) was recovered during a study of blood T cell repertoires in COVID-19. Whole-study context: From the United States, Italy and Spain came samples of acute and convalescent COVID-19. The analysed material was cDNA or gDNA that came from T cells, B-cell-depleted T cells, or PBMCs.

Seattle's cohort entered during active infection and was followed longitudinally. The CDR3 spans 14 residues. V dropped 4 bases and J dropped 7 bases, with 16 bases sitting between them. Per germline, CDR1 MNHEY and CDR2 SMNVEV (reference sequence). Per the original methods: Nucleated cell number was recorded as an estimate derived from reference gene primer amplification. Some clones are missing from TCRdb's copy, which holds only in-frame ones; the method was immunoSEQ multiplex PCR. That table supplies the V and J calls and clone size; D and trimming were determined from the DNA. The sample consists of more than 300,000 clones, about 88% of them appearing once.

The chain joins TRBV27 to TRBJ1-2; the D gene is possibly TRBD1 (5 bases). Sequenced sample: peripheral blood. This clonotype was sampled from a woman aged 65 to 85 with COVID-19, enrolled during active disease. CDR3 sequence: CASSSSGGGAGYTF. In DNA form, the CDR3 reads TGTGCCAGCAGTTCATCCGGGGGAGGTGCTGGCTACACCTTC.